This passage covers 16 T cell receptor beta chains from one sample sequenced in a study of blood T cell repertoires in COVID-19. Profiled with immunoSEQ multiplex PCR; TCRdb holds only in-frame clones, not every one. Seen here are hundreds of thousands of clones, around 80% observed once, and the top ten hold approximately 20%. The sequencing sample was made of peripheral blood. Receptor source: a man aged 25 to 40 with active or convalescent COVID-19.

This clone was counted once. The CDR3 coding sequence is TGTGCCAGCAGTACAGGGGATCCAGATACGCAGTATTTT. This sequence encodes CASSTGDPDTQYF. This rearrangement joins TRBV12-3 or TRBV12-4 to TRBJ2-3; 7 nucleotides align to TRBD1. This CDR3 spans 13 amino acids. V lost 5 bases to trimming and J lost 4 bases; unmatched junction nucleotides: 3.

The chain uses TRBV12-2 and TRBJ2-5; no DNA check was done on the table's D call, TRBD2. TRBV12-2 is a pseudogene locus. The CDR3 loop spans 17 amino acids. The CDR3 nucleotides read TGTGCAAGTCGCCCCAAGGGGAGAGGGGCTAGCGGGAGGTCAGGCTACTTC. Translation gives CASRPKGRGASGRSGYF.

The genes are TRBV2 and TRBJ1-5; D uncertain. The V gene's germline CDR1 is SNHLY and CDR2 FYNNEI. The CDR3 has 14 residues. The germline V and J ends were trimmed by 6 bases and 0 bases, with 9 bases remaining between them. The CDR3 sequence is CASSQLYSNQPQHF. CDR3 sequence (DNA): TGTGCCAGCAGCCAGTTGTATAGCAATCAGCCCCAGCATTTT.

The chain employs TRBV5-1 and TRBJ2-5; no reliable D call. This CDR3 has 14 amino acids. V lost 4 bases and J lost 1, with 11 bases in between. Germline CDR1 reads SGHRS; CDR2 reads YFSETQ. In nucleotides, the CDR3 is TGCGCCAGCAGCCTACTCCGGGTCCAAGAGACCCAGTACTTC. It yields the protein CASSLLRVQETQYF.

The J gene is TRBJ1-5, the V gene TRBV19; TRBD1 matches 8 bases. CDR3 length equals 16 residues. From germline, CDR1 is LNHDA and CDR2 SQIVND (reference sequence). The V gene end was trimmed by 2 bases and the J gene end by 7 bases; junction bases not matched to a gene: 10. DNA of the CDR3: TGTGCCAGTAGTATAAATCCAGGGGGCAACAGACAGCCCCAGCATTTT. It yields the protein CASSINPGGNRQPQHF. The whole variable domain, filled in from reference TRBV19 and TRBJ1-5, reads DGGITQSPKYLFRKEGQNVTLSCEQNLNHDAMYWYRQDPGQGLRLIYYSQIVNDFQKGDIAEGYSVSREKKESFPLTVTSAQKNPTAFYLCASSINPGGNRQPQHFGDGTRLSIL.

The DNA of the CDR3 is TGTGCCAGCAGCTTAGCGTTGCAGGTGGACACTGAAGCTTTCTTT. Protein: CASSLALQVDTEAFF. The chain carries TRBV7-2 and TRBJ1-1; the D is unclear. This CDR3 region has 15 residues. Germline V gene data show CDR1 as SGHTA and CDR2 as FQGNSA. V shed 0 bases and J shed 3 bases, with 11 bases lying between them.

The V call is TRBV6-5, the J call TRBJ1-6; TRBD1 is a possible D gene (5 bases). The CDR3 runs to 13 residues. Trimming took 5 bases from V and 7 from J, leaving 9 bases between them. CDR1 is MNHEY and CDR2 is SVGAGI in the germline V gene. CDR3 nucleotides: TGTGCCAGCAGTCGCTACAGGAATTCACCCCTCCACTTT. This translates into CASSRYRNSPLHF.

The J gene is TRBJ2-7, the V gene TRBV9, with TRBD2 identical over 7 bases. Germline V lookup: CDR1 SGDLS, CDR2 YYNGEE. The CDR3 spans 15 residues. V shed 2 bases, J shed 2 bases, and the junction held 7 bases outside the gene matches. Written as DNA, the CDR3 is TGTGCCAGCAGCGTCGGTAGCGGGTTCACCTACGAGCAGTACTTC. This encodes CASSVGSGFTYEQYF.

The chain combines TRBV7-2 with TRBJ1-2; 9 bases fit TRBD1. Trimming cost V 1 base and J 2 bases; bases outside gene matches: 2. This CDR3 has 15 amino acids. Germline values: CDR1 SGHTA, CDR2 FQGNSA. The CDR3 nucleotides read TGTGCCAGCAGCTTAGTGGGACAGGGAAACTATGGCTACACCTTC. This gives the protein CASSLVGQGNYGYTF.

This chain links TRBV6-6 with TRBJ1-6; 7 nucleotides match TRBD1. V shed 6 bases, J shed 8 bases, and the junction held 13 bases outside the gene matches. Germline assignment: CDR1 MNHNY and CDR2 SVGAGI (reference sequence). This CDR3 has 16 residues. The CDR3 coding sequence is TGTGCCAGCAGACCCGGGACAGCCCCTGGGGATTCACCCCTCCACTTT. Its protein is CASRPGTAPGDSPLHF.

CDR3 sequence (DNA): TGTGCCAGCAGCCACTTCCCTCAATCTGATGGCTACACCTTC. This sequence encodes CASSHFPQSDGYTF. The V and J genes are TRBV27 and TRBJ1-2, with no clear D. The CDR3 is 14 amino acids. The germline V gene has CDR1 MNHEY and CDR2 SMNVEV (reference sequence). Trimming left V 6 bases short and J 6 bases short, with 17 bases between.

This rearrangement joins TRBV5-1 to TRBJ2-3, with D tentatively TRBD1 (5 bases). CDR1 SGHRS and CDR2 YFSETQ come from the germline V gene. With 4 bases removed from V and 2 bases from J, the gap between germline ends came to 14 bases. The CDR3 is 15 amino acids. CDR3: CASSLQEKTTDTQYF. In nucleotides, the CDR3 is TGCGCCAGCAGCCTACAGGAGAAGACCACAGATACGCAGTATTTT.

CDR3: CASSSRQGNYEQYF. The CDR3 region has the DNA TGTGCCAGCAGCTCCAGACAGGGAAACTACGAGCAGTACTTC. The V and J genes are TRBV11-3 and TRBJ2-7; 7 bases align to TRBD1. The CDR3 covers 14 residues. After removal of 4 bases from V and 3 bases from J, the junction contained 6 bases not matched to a gene. The V gene's germline CDR1 is SGHNT and CDR2 YENEEA.

The genes are TRBV2 and TRBJ2-7, with a possible D match to TRBD2 (6 bases). This CDR3 spans 14 amino acids. CDR1 is SNHLY, CDR2 FYNNEI, per germline. The V and J ends lost 9 bases and 0 bases respectively, with 15 bases between them. CDR3 DNA sequence: TGTGCCAGTTCCCCGGGGCGGGGCTCCTACGAGCAGTACTTC. Its translation is CASSPGRGSYEQYF.

This clone was seen more than once but under ten times. The chain is built from TRBV29-1 and TRBJ1-5; 10 nucleotides match TRBD1. The V gene end was trimmed by 6 bases and the J gene end by 5 bases; junction bases not matched to a gene: 7. Germline V gene data show CDR1 as SQVTM and CDR2 as ANQGSEA. The length of the CDR3 is 14 residues. CDR3 sequence reads: CSVAPGTGDQPQHF. The CDR3 nucleotides read TGCAGCGTAGCACCCGGGACAGGGGATCAGCCCCAGCATTTT. The full variable domain, rest sourced from reference TRBV29-1 and TRBJ1-5, is SAVISQKPSRDICQRGTSLTIQCQVDSQVTMMFWYRQQPGQSLTLIATANQGSEATYESGFVIDKFPISRPNLTFSTLTVSNMSPEDSSIYLCSVAPGTGDQPQHFGDGTRLSIL.

The rearrangement joins TRBV6-7 to TRBJ1-5; 8 positions match TRBD1. TRBV6-7 is an open reading frame, and its role is uncertain. The J segment lost 5 bases and the V segment lost 0 bases, leaving 15 bases of the junction unmatched. This CDR3 spans 19 amino acids. The CDR3 is CASSYSTDREGSMDQPQHF. CDR3 DNA sequence: TGTGCCAGCAGTTACTCAACGGACAGGGAGGGAAGTATGGATCAGCCCCAGCATTTT.